This T cell receptor beta chain was profiled in a study of human T cells and chemical hapten exposure (dated by TCRdb to the early 2020s). Broadly, across the study: For sensitization, 2% DPC in acetone was applied to an approximately 2 cm by approximately 2 cm area of upper inner arm skin. Throughout the roughly 24-week study period, patients were also given weekly therapeutic DPC doses on the scalp. Patch testing was performed on the upper back with Finn chambers containing 0.01% DPC, and the patch tests were scored after 6 days according to International Contact Dermatitis Research Group standards. Alopecia areata with under or over 50% scalp involvement, alopecia totalis and alopecia universalis were represented in the patient cohort, which was mostly female. Libraries were pooled for sequencing, and variation in per-sample TCR yields was attributed mainly to small differences in library volumes within the pool. The study tracked peripheral blood TCR repertoire changes in vivo during primary and secondary sensitization to the hapten diphenylcyclopropenone (DPC) in alopecia patients. Blood was sampled from patients pre-sensitization (week 0) and at 2, 6 and about 24 weeks after DPC sensitization. Around 30 alopecia patients provided blood for TCR sequencing at one to four time points (pre-sensitization, 2, 6 and 24 weeks).

The CDR3, cysteine through phenylalanine, is 14 amino acids long. Just the 42-base CDR3 DNA is kept, in frame starting at base 1. The V and J ends are trimmed by 4 bases and 5 bases, leaving 14 bases between them. The CDR1 and CDR2 encoded by the germline V gene are SGHTA and FQGNSA. Regarding this clonotype: Its antigen specificity is not known. The record has no base qualities; no much larger clone is one base away.

Interpreted using the paper, the time point label stands for: patch test 2, 6 weeks after DPC sensitization. The meaning of the sample's treatment or condition label: therapeutic diphenylcyclopropenone sensitization with weekly scalp DPC. Blood at each patch-test visit was drawn before the patch test was applied. Patients were considered eligible if aged 18 to 70, diagnosed with alopecia and deemed suitable for DPC therapy, and patients were excluded if pregnant. Unfractionated whole blood was collected in Tempus Blood RNA tubes, and total RNA was extracted from that blood. Library creation used RACE. Instrument used: NextSeq 500. During library preparation, unique molecular identifiers were attached to individual cDNA molecules so that TCRs could be counted quantitatively and reproducibly. Each blood RNA sample was used to sequence both TCR alpha and TCR beta chains. From the authors' description of their analysis: The median number of TCRs per sample was over 85,000, ranging from about 23,224 to 750,000. The Decombinator software suite was used to annotate V, J and CDR3 in the TCR reads. For the PS versus PT1 abundance plots, all samples were subsampled to the same number of TCRs (28,000). TCRs were defined as expanded if absent before sensitization and observed at least eight times at the 2-week time point. TCRdb reran the public reads through fastp at Q25 and MiXCR, keeping productive beta chains. Records with the same CDR3 protein are collapsed into one entry carrying the most frequent genes and DNA. The V and J calls reflect TCRdb's pipeline rather than the authors' work. The sample profile shows more than 85,000 distinct CDR3 sequences; 8% to 13% of them were found once. The ten largest clones capture more than 2% of the sample.

The full study reports these points: All patients had alopecia, a presumed autoimmune disease, so their immune response might differ from that of healthy individuals. After repeated subsampling, changes were observed in the strength of the expansion versus patch-test correlation and in the threshold at which the correlation became significant. The number of PT1 expanded TCRs positively correlated with patch test score, significant at thresholds 8, 16 and 32 but not 4. DPC sensitization did not change the number of TCRs with a frequency above 1 in 1000, and there was no evidence of changes in global repertoire structure. Expanded TCRs formed significantly more large CDR3 similarity clusters than pre-sensitization or healthy control sets, consistent with antigen-driven responses.

Sample: whole blood, taken in connection with sensitization to the hapten diphenylcyclopropenone (DPC). The rearrangement joined TRBV7-2 to TRBJ2-5; the D gene is tentatively TRBD1 or TRBD2, each matching 6 bases. The TCR was taken from a man in his forties or fifties with alopecia areata. Some clones in this sample may be carry-over from other donors' samples. DNA sequence: TGTGCCAGCAGCTACCAGGGGAGCGGGGAGACCCAGTACTTC. This translates into CASSYQGSGETQYF.